The clone carrying this T cell receptor beta chain was found once. These data originate in a study of shared clonotypes between healthy human individuals. Data came from immunoSEQ multiplex PCR; TCRdb stores just in-frame clones and leaves some out. The table has about 490,000 clones, about 82% seen once. V shed 7 bases and J shed 5 bases, with 14 bases lying between them. Germline CDR1 SQVTM, CDR2 ANQGSEA. The CDR3 is 12 amino acids. The material sequenced was PBMCs. The receptor comes from a woman aged 40 to 50 in good health. Some clones in this sample may be carry-over from other donors' samples. This chain uses TRBV29-1 with TRBJ1-1, with D possibly being TRBD1 (6 bases). As DNA, the CDR3 is TGCAGCGGGGAGATAGGGGGAACTGAAGCTTTCTTT. This codes for CSGEIGGTEAFF. The whole variable domain, filled in from reference TRBV29-1 and TRBJ1-1, reads SAVISQKPSRDICQRGTSLTIQCQVDSQVTMMFWYRQQPGQSLTLIATANQGSEATYESGFVIDKFPISRPNLTFSTLTVSNMSPEDSSIYLCSGEIGGTEAFFGQGTRLTVV.